The T cell receptor beta chain described here comes from a study of T-cell reconstitution after alpha-beta-depleted transplantation in children. In its sample, this clonotype was seen a few times. Unique molecular identifiers were used in preparing the TCRbeta library. TCRdb processed the PCR reads anew with MiXCR; each CDR3 protein has one entry. The sample lists approximately 490,000 distinct CDR3 sequences, around 13% occurring once. CDR1 is DFQATT, CDR2 SNEGSKA, per germline (reference sequence). This CDR3 comprises 14 residues. V was cut by 1 base and J by 9 bases, with 16 bases left in between. The clonotype was recovered from a human donor who donated a stem cell graft to a child with combined immunodeficiency. The chain joins TRBV20-1 to TRBJ2-1; D is possibly TRBD1 (6 bases). Specimen: PBMCs from the stem cell graft donor, collected from the stem cell graft. The CDR3 region is CSARAFRDNGEQFF. CDR3 DNA: TGCAGTGCTAGAGCCTTCCGGGACAACGGTGAGCAGTTCTTC.